This record looks at one TCR beta chain sequence and its context. Trimming shortened V by 3 bases and J by 2 bases, and 16 bases separated the two germline ends. The CDR3 runs 15 residues. Germline V gene lookup returns CDR1 GTSNPN and CDR2 SVGIG (reference sequence). Sequencing was performed with immunoSEQ multiplex PCR; in TCRdb, only in-frame clones are kept and a portion is missing. The repertoire includes tens of thousands of clones, around 93% of them detected once, and approximately 0.3% sits in the top ten. The sample comes from a study of OX40 agonist ivuxolimab in advanced cancers. The chain joins TRBV30 to TRBJ1-2; D call uncertain. The receptor comes from an adult with an advanced solid tumor such as melanoma, head and neck, liver or kidney cancer. The sample here was CD4+ or CD8+ T cells sorted from blood, taken in a trial of the OX40 agonist ivuxolimab. CDR3 sequence reads: CAWSPLSILNYGYTF. CDR3 in DNA: TGTGCCTGGAGCCCCCTCAGTATTTTAAACTATGGCTACACCTTC.